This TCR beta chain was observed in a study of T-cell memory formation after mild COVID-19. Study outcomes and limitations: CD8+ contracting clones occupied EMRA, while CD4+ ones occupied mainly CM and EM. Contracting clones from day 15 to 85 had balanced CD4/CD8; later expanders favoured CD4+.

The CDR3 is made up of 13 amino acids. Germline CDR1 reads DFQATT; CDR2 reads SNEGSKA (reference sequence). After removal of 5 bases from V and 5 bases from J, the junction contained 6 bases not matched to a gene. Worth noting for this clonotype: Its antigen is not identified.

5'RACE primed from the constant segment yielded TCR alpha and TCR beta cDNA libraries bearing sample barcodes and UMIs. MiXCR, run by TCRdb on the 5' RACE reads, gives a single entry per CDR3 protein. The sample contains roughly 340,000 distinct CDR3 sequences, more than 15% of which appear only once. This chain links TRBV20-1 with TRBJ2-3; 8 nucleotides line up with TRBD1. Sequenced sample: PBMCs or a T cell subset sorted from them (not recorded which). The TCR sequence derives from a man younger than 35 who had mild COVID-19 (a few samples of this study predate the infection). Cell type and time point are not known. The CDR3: CSALDREVDTQYF. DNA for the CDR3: TGCAGTGCTTTGGACAGGGAGGTAGATACGCAGTATTTT.